This TCR beta chain comes out of a study of CD8 T cells in ankylosing spondylitis. TCRdb reanalysed the 5' RACE reads using MiXCR and keeps one entry per CDR3 protein. The sample has roughly 400,000 distinct CDR3 sequences, approximately 20% seen once; the top ten hold 15% to 20%. Remarks on this clonotype: Its target is not known.

The CDR3 has 15 residues. The germline V gene has CDR1 MGHRA and CDR2 YSYEKL. V dropped 3 bases and J dropped 1 base, with 9 bases sitting between them. Findings of the study overall: Existing reports had already noted some motif variants in reactive arthritis synovial fluid and blood. In ankylosing spondylitis blood, a motif of about eight highly homologous TCR beta variants appeared characteristic.

The clonotype was recovered from a male donor with ankylosing spondylitis. J is TRBJ2-2 and V is TRBV4-1; D is possibly TRBD1 (6 bases). The source material was blood, either unsorted or a sorted T cell fraction (not recorded which). The CDR3 loop reads CASSHSDRNTGELFF. The CDR3 DNA is TGCGCCAGCAGCCATTCGGACAGGAACACCGGGGAGCTGTTTTTT.